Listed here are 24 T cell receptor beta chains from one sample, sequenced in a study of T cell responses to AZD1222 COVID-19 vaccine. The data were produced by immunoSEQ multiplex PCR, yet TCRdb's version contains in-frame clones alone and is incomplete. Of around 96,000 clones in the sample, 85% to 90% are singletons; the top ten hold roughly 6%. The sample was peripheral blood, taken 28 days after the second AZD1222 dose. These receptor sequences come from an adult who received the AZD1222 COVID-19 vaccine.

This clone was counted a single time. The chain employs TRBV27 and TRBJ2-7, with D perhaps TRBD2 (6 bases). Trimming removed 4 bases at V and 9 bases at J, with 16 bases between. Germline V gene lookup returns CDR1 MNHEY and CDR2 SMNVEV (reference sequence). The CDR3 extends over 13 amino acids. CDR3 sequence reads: CASSSRGLQRQYF. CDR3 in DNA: TGTGCCAGCAGTTCCCGGGGACTCCAACGGCAGTACTTC.

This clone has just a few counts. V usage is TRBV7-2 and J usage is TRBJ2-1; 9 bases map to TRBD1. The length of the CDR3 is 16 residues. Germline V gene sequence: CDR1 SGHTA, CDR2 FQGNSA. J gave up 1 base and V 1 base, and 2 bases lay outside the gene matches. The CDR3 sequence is CASSLGGTGSYNEQFF. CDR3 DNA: TGTGCCAGCAGCTTAGGGGGGACAGGGTCCTACAATGAGCAGTTCTTC.

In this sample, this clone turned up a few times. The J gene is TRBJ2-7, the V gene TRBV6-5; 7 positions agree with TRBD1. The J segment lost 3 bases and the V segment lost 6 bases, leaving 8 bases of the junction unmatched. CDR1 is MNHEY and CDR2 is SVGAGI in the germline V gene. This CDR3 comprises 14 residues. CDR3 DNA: TGTGCCAGCAGCCTTTACAGGGGTCTCTACGAGCAGTACTTC. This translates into CASSLYRGLYEQYF.

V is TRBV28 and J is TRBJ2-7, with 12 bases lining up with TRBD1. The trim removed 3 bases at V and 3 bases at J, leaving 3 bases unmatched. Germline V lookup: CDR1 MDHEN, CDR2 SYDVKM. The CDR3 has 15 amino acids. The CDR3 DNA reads TGTGCCAGCAGTTTGGGGACAGGGGGCTTCTACGAGCAGTACTTC. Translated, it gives CASSLGTGGFYEQYF.

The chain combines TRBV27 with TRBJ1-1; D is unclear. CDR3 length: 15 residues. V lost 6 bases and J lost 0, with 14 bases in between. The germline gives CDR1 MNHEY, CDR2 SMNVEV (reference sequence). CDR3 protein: CASSRQPWVNTEAFF. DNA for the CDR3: TGTGCCAGCAGCCGGCAACCTTGGGTGAACACTGAAGCTTTCTTT.

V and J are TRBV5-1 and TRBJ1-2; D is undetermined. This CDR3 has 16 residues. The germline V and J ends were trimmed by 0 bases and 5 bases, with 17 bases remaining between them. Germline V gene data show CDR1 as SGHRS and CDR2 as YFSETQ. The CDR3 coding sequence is TGCGCCAGCAGCTTGGACGGCAGTGCCATGCCTTATGGCTACACCTTC. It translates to CASSLDGSAMPYGYTF.

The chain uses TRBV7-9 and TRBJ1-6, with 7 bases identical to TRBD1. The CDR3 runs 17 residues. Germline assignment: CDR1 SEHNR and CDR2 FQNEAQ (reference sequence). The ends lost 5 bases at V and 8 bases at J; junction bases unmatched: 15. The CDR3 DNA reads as TGTGCCAGCAGCATACTTCAAGGGACAGTTCTAGATTCACCCCTCCACTTT. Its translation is CASSILQGTVLDSPLHF. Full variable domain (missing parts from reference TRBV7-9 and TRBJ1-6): DTGVSQNPRHKITKRGQNVTFRCDPISEHNRLYWYRQTLGQGPEFLTYFQNEAQLEKSRLLSDRFSAERPKGSFSTLEIQRTEQGDSAMYLCASSILQGTVLDSPLHFGNGTRLTVT.

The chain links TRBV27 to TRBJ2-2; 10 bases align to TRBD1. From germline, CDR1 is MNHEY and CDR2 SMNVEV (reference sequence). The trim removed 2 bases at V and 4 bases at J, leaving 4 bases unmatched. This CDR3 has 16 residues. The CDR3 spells CASSLRGQGSTGELFF. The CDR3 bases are TGTGCCAGCAGTTTAAGGGGACAGGGGAGCACCGGGGAGCTGTTTTTT.

CDR3 DNA: TGTGCCAGTATGGGGGGAGCAGGCTCCTACACAGATACGCAGTATTTT. Its protein is CASMGGAGSYTDTQYF. The genes are TRBV19 and TRBJ2-3; a weak D match, TRBD2 (6 bases). V lost 7 bases to trimming and J lost 2 bases, with 19 bases between them. The CDR3 is made up of 16 amino acids. Germline loops: CDR1 LNHDA, CDR2 SQIVND (reference sequence).

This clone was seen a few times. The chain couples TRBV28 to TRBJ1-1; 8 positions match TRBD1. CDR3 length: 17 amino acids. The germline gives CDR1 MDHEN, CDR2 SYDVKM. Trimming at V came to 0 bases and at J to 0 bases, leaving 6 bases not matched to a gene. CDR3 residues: CASSLWRWTGMNTEAFF. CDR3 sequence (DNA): TGTGCCAGCAGTTTATGGAGGTGGACAGGGATGAACACTGAAGCTTTCTTT. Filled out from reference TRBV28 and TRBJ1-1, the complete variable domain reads DVKVTQSSRYLVKRTGEKVFLECVQDMDHENMFWYRQDPGLGLRLIYFSYDVKMKEKGDIPEGYSVSREKKERFSLILESASTNQTSMYLCASSLWRWTGMNTEAFFGQGTRLTVV.

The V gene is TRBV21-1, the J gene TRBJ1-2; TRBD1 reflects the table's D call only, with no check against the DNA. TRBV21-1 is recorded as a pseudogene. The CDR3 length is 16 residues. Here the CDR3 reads CASSARRTGSWYGYTF. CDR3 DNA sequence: TGTGCCAGCAGCGCCCGCCGGACAGGGTCGTGGTATGGCTACACCTTC.

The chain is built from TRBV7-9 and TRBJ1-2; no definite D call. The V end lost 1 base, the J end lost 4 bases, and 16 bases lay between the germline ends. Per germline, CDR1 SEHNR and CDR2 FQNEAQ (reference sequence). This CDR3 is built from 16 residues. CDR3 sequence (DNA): TGTGCCAGCAGCTTAGACGGCAGGCCGACTGGCTATGGCTACACCTTC. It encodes CASSLDGRPTGYGYTF.

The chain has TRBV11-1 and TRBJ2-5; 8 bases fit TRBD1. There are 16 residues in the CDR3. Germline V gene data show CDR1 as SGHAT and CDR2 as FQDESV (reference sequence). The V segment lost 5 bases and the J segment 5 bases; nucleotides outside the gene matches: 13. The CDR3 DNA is TGTGCCAGCAGCCCCAGTGGGGGACAGGTCCTGGAGACCCAGTACTTC. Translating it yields CASSPSGGQVLETQYF.

DNA for the CDR3: TGCGCCAGCCGCAAGGCGCCGGGGCATGGCTACACCTTC. Its translation is CASRKAPGHGYTF. V gene TRBV10-1 combines with J gene TRBJ1-2; D may be TRBD1 (5 bases). Trimming took off 8 bases at V and 6 bases at J, with 16 bases between the two ends. The V gene's germline CDR1 is WNHNN and CDR2 SYGVQD (reference sequence). The CDR3 is 13 amino acids.

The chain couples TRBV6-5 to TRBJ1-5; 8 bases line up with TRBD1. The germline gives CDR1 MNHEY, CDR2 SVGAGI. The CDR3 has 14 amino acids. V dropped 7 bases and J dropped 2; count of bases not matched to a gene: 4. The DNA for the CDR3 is TGTGCCAGCAACCCGACAGGGGGCAATCAGCCCCAGCATTTT. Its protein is CASNPTGGNQPQHF.

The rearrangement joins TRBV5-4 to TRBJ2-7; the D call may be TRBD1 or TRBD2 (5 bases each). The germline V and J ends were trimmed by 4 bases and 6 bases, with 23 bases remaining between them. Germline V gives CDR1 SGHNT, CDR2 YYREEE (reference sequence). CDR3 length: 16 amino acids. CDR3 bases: TGTGCCAGCAGCCCCGCTGCTCAGGGAGCCTACGGCGAGCAGTACTTC. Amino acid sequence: CASSPAAQGAYGEQYF.

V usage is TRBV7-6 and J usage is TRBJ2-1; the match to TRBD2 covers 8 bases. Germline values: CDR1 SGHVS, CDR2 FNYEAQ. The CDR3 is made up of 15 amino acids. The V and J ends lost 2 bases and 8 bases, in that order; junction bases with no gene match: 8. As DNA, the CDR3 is TGTGCCAGCAGCTTACCGGGAGGGGGGGCTTATGAGCAGTTCTTC. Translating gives CASSLPGGGAYEQFF.

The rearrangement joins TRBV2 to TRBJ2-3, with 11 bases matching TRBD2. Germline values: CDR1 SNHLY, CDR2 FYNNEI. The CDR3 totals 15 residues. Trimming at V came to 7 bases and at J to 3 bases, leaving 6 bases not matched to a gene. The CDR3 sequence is CASNLAGGETDTQYF. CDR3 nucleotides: TGTGCCAGCAATTTAGCGGGAGGGGAGACAGATACGCAGTATTTT.

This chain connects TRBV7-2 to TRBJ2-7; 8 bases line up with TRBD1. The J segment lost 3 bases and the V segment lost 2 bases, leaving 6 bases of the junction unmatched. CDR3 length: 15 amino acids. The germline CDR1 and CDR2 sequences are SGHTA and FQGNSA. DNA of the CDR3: TGTGCCAGCAGCTTACGGTGGACAGGGAACTACGAGCAGTACTTC. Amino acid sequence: CASSLRWTGNYEQYF.

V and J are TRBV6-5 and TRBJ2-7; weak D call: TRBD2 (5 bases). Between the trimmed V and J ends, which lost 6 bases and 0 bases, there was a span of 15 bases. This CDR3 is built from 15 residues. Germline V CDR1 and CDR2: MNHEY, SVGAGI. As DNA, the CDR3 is TGTGCCAGCAGCGCCCCGGGGATCAGCTCCTACGAGCAGTACTTC. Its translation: CASSAPGISSYEQYF.

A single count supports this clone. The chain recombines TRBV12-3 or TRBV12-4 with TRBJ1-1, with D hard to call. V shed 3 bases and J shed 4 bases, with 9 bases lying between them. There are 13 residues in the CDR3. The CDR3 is CASSLSWGTEAFF. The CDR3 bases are TGTGCCAGCAGTTTGTCTTGGGGCACTGAAGCTTTCTTT.

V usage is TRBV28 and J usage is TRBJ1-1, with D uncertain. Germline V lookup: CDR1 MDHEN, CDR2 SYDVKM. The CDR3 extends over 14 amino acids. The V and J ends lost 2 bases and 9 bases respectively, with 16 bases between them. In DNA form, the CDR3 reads TGTGCCAGCAGTTTAGCCAGCGAGGGTCGGAAAGCTTTCTTT. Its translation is CASSLASEGRKAFF.

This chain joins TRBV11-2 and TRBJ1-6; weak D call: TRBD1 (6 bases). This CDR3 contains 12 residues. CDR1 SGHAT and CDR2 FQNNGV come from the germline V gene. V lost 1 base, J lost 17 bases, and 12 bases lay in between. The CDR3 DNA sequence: TGTGCCAGCAGCTTAGGCGACAGGCCCTTCCACTTT. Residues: CASSLGDRPFHF. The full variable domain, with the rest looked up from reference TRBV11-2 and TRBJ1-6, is EAGVAQSPRYKIIEKRQSVAFWCNPISGHATLYWYQQILGQGPKLLIQFQNNGVVDDSQLPKDRFSAERLKGVDSTLKIQPAKLEDSAVYLCASSLGDRPFHFGNGTRLTVT.

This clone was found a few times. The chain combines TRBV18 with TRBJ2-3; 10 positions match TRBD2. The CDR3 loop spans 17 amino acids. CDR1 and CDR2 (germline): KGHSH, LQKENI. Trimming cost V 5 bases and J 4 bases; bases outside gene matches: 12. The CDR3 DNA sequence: TGTGCCAGCTCAGGTTCTAGCGGGGGAGCCTCATCAGATACGCAGTATTTT. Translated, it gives CASSGSSGGASSDTQYF.